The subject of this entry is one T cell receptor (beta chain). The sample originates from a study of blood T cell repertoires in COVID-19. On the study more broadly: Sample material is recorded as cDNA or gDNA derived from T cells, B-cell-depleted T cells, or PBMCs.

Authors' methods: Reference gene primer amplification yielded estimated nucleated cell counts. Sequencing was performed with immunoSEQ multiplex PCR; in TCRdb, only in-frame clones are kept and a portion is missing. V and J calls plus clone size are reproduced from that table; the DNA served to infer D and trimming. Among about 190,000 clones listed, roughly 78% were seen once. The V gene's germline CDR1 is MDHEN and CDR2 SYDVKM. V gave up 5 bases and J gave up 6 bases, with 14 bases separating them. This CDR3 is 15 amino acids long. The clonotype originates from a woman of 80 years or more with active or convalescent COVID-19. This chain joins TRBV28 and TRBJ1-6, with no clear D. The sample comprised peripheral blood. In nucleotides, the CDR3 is TGTGCCAGCAGTCCATTCCAGGTGTTTAATTCACCCCTCCACTTT. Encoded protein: CASSPFQVFNSPLHF.